The clone carrying this T cell receptor (beta chain) was observed a few times. Original data processing: It was from reference gene primer amplification that nucleated cell counts were estimated. The data were produced by immunoSEQ multiplex PCR, yet TCRdb's version contains in-frame clones alone and is incomplete. D and trimming were read from the DNA, whereas the V and J calls and clone size are those reported in that table. This sample has 410,000 or so clones, with around 91% found just once. This entry is derived from a study of blood T cell repertoires in COVID-19. For the study at large: The United States, Italy and Spain were the sources of the acute and convalescent COVID-19 samples. Sample material is recorded as cDNA or gDNA derived from T cells, B-cell-depleted T cells, or PBMCs.

A Seattle source enrolled patients during active infection and followed them longitudinally. The V gene end was trimmed by 2 bases and the J gene end by 0 bases; junction bases not matched to a gene: 12. Germline CDR1 is MNHEY and CDR2 is SMNVEV (reference sequence). The CDR3 contains 20 residues. This chain links TRBV27 with TRBJ2-7; 14 bases agree with TRBD2. The TCR sequence derives from a woman aged 35 to 49 with COVID-19, enrolled during active disease. Sequencing was done on a sample of peripheral blood. The CDR3 bases are TGTGCCAGCAGTTTAACCCGACTAGCGGGAGGGAAACCAAGCTCCTACGAGCAGTACTTC. Residues: CASSLTRLAGGKPSSYEQYF.